The 9 T cell receptor beta chains below all came from one sample that was sequenced in a study of monozygotic twins with inflammatory bowel disease. Each CDR3 protein gets one entry in TCRdb, which reprocessed the 5' RACE reads and gives no DNA. The sample table sets out about 210,000 distinct CDR3 sequences. The specimen was blood. These receptors came from a human donor with ulcerative colitis or Crohn's disease, or a healthy co-twin of an affected twin (not recorded which).

The chain carries TRBV7-3 and TRBJ2-1; TCRdb outputs TRBD2, but without DNA this stays unchecked. CDR1 and CDR2 (germline): SGHTA, FQGTGA. The CDR3 contains 15 residues. CDR3 amino acids: CASSYGTSGINEQFF.

The chain carries TRBV24-1 and TRBJ2-1; TCRdb lists TRBD2, though no DNA is available to test this call. Germline V lookup: CDR1 KGHDR, CDR2 SFDVKD. This CDR3 is built from 15 residues. CDR3 protein: CATSDSTSGGNEQFF.

The chain uses TRBV7-2 and TRBJ1-5; TCRdb's D call, TRBD1, is unchecked because there is no DNA. Germline V gene lookup returns CDR1 SGHTA and CDR2 FQGNSA. The CDR3 is 15 residues long. The CDR3 region is CASSLERGIGQPQHF.

The genes are TRBV3-1 and TRBJ1-1; TCRdb designates TRBD1, a call that cannot be tested without DNA. The germline CDR1 and CDR2 sequences are LGHDT and YNNKEL (reference sequence). This CDR3 has 13 amino acids. The CDR3 loop reads CASSRVRGGGAFF.

The chain couples TRBV20-1 to TRBJ2-7. The CDR3 sequence is 12 residues long. Germline V gene data show CDR1 as DFQATT and CDR2 as SNEGSKA (reference sequence). CDR3 protein: CSARRSSYEQYF.

The rearrangement uses TRBV15 and TRBJ1-2; TCRdb indicates TRBD1, and absent DNA this call remains unverified. In germline, CDR1 is LNHNV, CDR2 YYDKDF (reference sequence). The CDR3 runs 14 residues. The CDR3 spells CATSRVGAFYGYTF.

The J gene is TRBJ2-3, the V gene TRBV7-6; TCRdb names TRBD2, which stays unverified in the absence of DNA. The CDR3 length is 13 residues. CDR1 is SGHVS and CDR2 is FNYEAQ in the germline V gene. This CDR3 reads CASSLVVADTQYF.

CDR3: CSVSHSNTEAFF. The chain combines TRBV29-1 with TRBJ1-1. Germline CDR1 and CDR2: SQVTM and ANQGSEA. The CDR3 length is 12 residues.

The chain combines TRBV10-2 with TRBJ1-1; the TCRdb D gene call, TRBD1, has no DNA to confirm it. Germline V CDR1 and CDR2: WSHSY, SAAADI. The CDR3 runs to 16 residues. CDR3: CASSESFMTGNTEAFF.